The 27 T cell receptor beta chains below were found in one sample sequenced in a study of cytomegalovirus exposure and HLA in healthy donors. It was with 60 Vbeta and 13 Jbeta primers that the PCR ran. Sequencing used immunoSEQ multiplex PCR; TCRdb keeps in-frame clones, though not all of them. The sample includes about 82,000 clones, around three quarters of them seen just once. Sequenced sample: PBMCs. These receptors all stem from a man in his 60s in good health and CMV-seronegative.

V is TRBV15 and J is TRBJ2-1; a weak D match, TRBD2 (5 bases). Per the germline V gene, CDR1 is LNHNV and CDR2 is YYDKDF (reference sequence). The length of the CDR3 is 17 residues. Trimming stripped 3 bases from V and 0 bases from J, with 15 bases between. The CDR3 region is CATSRELGRSSYNEQFF. Here the CDR3 DNA reads TGTGCCACCAGCAGGGAACTAGGGCGGAGCTCCTACAATGAGCAGTTCTTC.

This clone has a handful of counts. The rearrangement uses TRBV6-5 and TRBJ2-7, with D perhaps TRBD2 (6 bases). The ends were cut back, 2 bases at V and 0 bases at J, with 14 bases in the middle. Germline V gene sequence: CDR1 MNHEY, CDR2 SVGAGI. The CDR3 is 16 residues long. CDR3 DNA: TGTGCCAGCAGTTACGTCCGTCGGGGGAGCTCCTACGAGCAGTACTTC. This translates into CASSYVRRGSSYEQYF.

The chain has TRBV28 and TRBJ2-7, with a tentative D call TRBD2 (6 bases). Germline V gives CDR1 MDHEN, CDR2 SYDVKM. Trimming left V 5 bases short and J 0 bases short, with 11 bases between. The CDR3 is 14 residues long. CDR3 sequence: CASSPWTTSYEQYF. CDR3 nucleotide sequence: TGTGCCAGCAGTCCTTGGACTACCTCCTACGAGCAGTACTTC.

This sequence joins TRBV2 and TRBJ2-1; 8 bases are a match to TRBD2. The CDR3 runs to 14 residues. V lost 4 bases and J lost 6; bases outside the gene matches: 5. From germline, CDR1 is SNHLY and CDR2 FYNNEI. As DNA, the CDR3 is TGTGCCAGCAGTGGTGAGACTAGCGTCAATGAGCAGTTCTTC. Encoded protein: CASSGETSVNEQFF. The full variable domain, completed using reference TRBV2 and TRBJ2-1, is EPEVTQTPSHQVTQMGQEVILRCVPISNHLYFYWYRQILGQKVEFLVSFYNNEISEKSEIFDDQFSVERPDGSNFTLKIRSTKLEDSAMYFCASSGETSVNEQFFGPGTRLTVL.

The chain combines TRBV10-2 with TRBJ1-3; TRBD1 matches 10 bases. In germline, CDR1 is WSHSY, CDR2 SAAADI. V lost 8 bases to trimming and J lost 1 base; unmatched junction nucleotides: 2. The length of the CDR3 is 14 residues. The CDR3 bases are TGCGCCAGCGGGACAGGGGAATCTGGAAACACCATATATTTT. Translated: CASGTGESGNTIYF.

This clone came up once. V usage is TRBV4-1 and J usage is TRBJ2-3; 8 bases align to TRBD2. The V and J ends lost 2 bases and 3 bases, in that order; junction bases with no gene match: 7. The CDR3 length is 16 residues. CDR1 and CDR2 from the germline V gene are MGHRA and YSYEKL. CDR3 sequence reads: CASSQLHAGGTDTQYF. CDR3 DNA: TGCGCCAGCAGCCAACTGCACGCGGGAGGTACAGATACGCAGTATTTT.

The J gene is TRBJ2-7, the V gene TRBV29-1, with TRBD1 as a possible D gene (5 bases). Trimming pared 3 bases from V and 5 bases from J, leaving 11 bases between. The CDR3 spans 12 residues. Germline CDR1 is SQVTM and CDR2 is ANQGSEA. The CDR3 DNA reads as TGCAGCGTTGACCAGGGTGGCAACGAGCAGTACTTC. It encodes CSVDQGGNEQYF.

V usage is TRBV4-1 and J usage is TRBJ1-3, with D unresolved. There are 12 residues in the CDR3. V gave up 2 bases and J gave up 3 bases, with 2 bases separating them. The germline V gene has CDR1 MGHRA and CDR2 YSYEKL. The CDR3 region is CASSQLGNTIYF. CDR3 bases: TGCGCCAGCAGCCAACTTGGAAACACCATATATTTT.

The chain has TRBV7-9 and TRBJ2-1; no clear D gene. V shed 1 base and J shed 5 bases, with 6 bases lying between them. Germline assignment: CDR1 SEHNR and CDR2 FQNEAQ (reference sequence). CDR3 length: 13 residues. In DNA, the CDR3 is TGTGCCAGCAGCTTAGGGCAGAACAATGAGCAGTTCTTC. It is translated as CASSLGQNNEQFF.

This clone occurred a few times. The chain joins TRBV7-9 to TRBJ2-3, with a tentative D call TRBD2 (6 bases). CDR1 is SEHNR and CDR2 is FQNEAQ in the germline V gene (reference sequence). V lost 6 bases, J lost 2 bases, and 15 bases lay in between. The CDR3 extends over 15 amino acids. Here the CDR3 reads CASRPFSGATDTQYF. In DNA, the CDR3 is TGTGCCAGCAGACCCTTTAGCGGAGCCACAGATACGCAGTATTTT. The whole variable domain, filled in from reference TRBV7-9 and TRBJ2-3, reads DTGVSQNPRHKITKRGQNVTFRCDPISEHNRLYWYRQTLGQGPEFLTYFQNEAQLEKSRLLSDRFSAERPKGSFSTLEIQRTEQGDSAMYLCASRPFSGATDTQYFGPGTRLTVL.

CDR3 bases: TGTGCCAGCAGCGTCCAGATGAACACTGAAGCTTTCTTT. Its protein is CASSVQMNTEAFF. J is TRBJ1-1 and V is TRBV11-2; D unclear. Germline loops: CDR1 SGHAT, CDR2 FQNNGV. The ends were cut back, 5 bases at V and 0 bases at J, with 7 bases in the middle. The CDR3 totals 13 residues.

This clone has a single count. This sequence joins TRBV2 and TRBJ2-3, with 9 bases fitting TRBD1. CDR1 and CDR2 from the germline V gene are SNHLY and FYNNEI. The V segment lost 5 bases and the J segment 6 bases; nucleotides outside the gene matches: 6. This CDR3 has 14 residues. CDR3 in amino acids: CASSLRTGEDTQYF. Written as DNA, the CDR3 is TGTGCCAGCAGTCTACGGACAGGGGAGGATACGCAGTATTTT. The full variable domain, in which reference TRBV2 and TRBJ2-3 provide the parts outside the CDR3, is EPEVTQTPSHQVTQMGQEVILRCVPISNHLYFYWYRQILGQKVEFLVSFYNNEISEKSEIFDDQFSVERPDGSNFTLKIRSTKLEDSAMYFCASSLRTGEDTQYFGPGTRLTVL.

The chain's CDR3 is CASSQGSGAWQTQYF. In nucleotides, the CDR3 is TGCGCCAGCAGCCAAGGGTCAGGGGCATGGCAGACCCAGTACTTC. The genes are TRBV4-3 and TRBJ2-5; D is perhaps TRBD1 (6 bases). This CDR3 has 15 residues. The germline V gene has CDR1 LGHNA and CDR2 YSLEER. V lost 1 base and J lost 6, with 15 bases in between.

This chain's CDR3 is CASSPVTGSYEQYF. The CDR3 DNA is TGCGCCAGCAGCCCCGTGACAGGCTCCTACGAGCAGTACTTC. This chain connects TRBV4-1 to TRBJ2-7; D is perhaps TRBD1 (6 bases). The CDR3 length is 14 residues. Germline V gene sequence: CDR1 MGHRA, CDR2 YSYEKL. Trimming removed 4 bases from V and 0 bases from J, with 10 bases in between.

The rearrangement links TRBV2 to TRBJ2-3, with 12 bases fitting TRBD2. The CDR3 covers 15 residues. Trimming removed 5 bases from V and 2 bases from J; junction bases left unmatched: 2. CDR1 and CDR2 from the germline V gene are SNHLY and FYNNEI. The CDR3 nucleotides read TGTGCCAGCAGTTCTAGCGGGAGGGCCACAGATACGCAGTATTTT. Amino acids: CASSSSGRATDTQYF.

The chain combines TRBV7-2 with TRBJ2-3; tentative D call: TRBD2 (6 bases). V was pared by 8 bases and J by 0 bases, with 18 bases between. Germline V CDR1 and CDR2: SGHTA, FQGNSA. The CDR3 length is 16 residues. In nucleotides, the CDR3 is TGTGCCAGCTTCGGGTCCGGGGGTTCTAGCACAGATACGCAGTATTTT. Amino acid sequence: CASFGSGGSSTDTQYF.

The rearrangement joins TRBV27 to TRBJ2-2, with D perhaps TRBD2 (6 bases). This CDR3 is 15 amino acids long. The germline V gene encodes CDR1 MNHEY and CDR2 SMNVEV (reference sequence). Between the trimmed V and J ends, which lost 0 bases and 4 bases, there was a span of 9 bases. DNA for the CDR3: TGTGCCAGCAGTTTATCCCACGGGGGCACCGGGGAGCTGTTTTTT. Translation gives CASSLSHGGTGELFF.

CDR3 bases: TGCGCCAGCAGCCAATTCGACAGGGTGGTATCCTACGAGCAGTACTTC. Its protein is CASSQFDRVVSYEQYF. This chain links TRBV4-1 with TRBJ2-5; 7 bases are shared with TRBD1. The J call is in doubt because the DNA end fits TRBJ2-7 better. CDR1 is MGHRA and CDR2 is YSYEKL in the germline V gene. The CDR3 contains 16 residues.

V usage is TRBV7-2 and J usage is TRBJ1-5; D is perhaps TRBD1 (5 bases). Deletions cut 10 bases from V and 4 bases from J, with 17 bases between. The CDR3 loop spans 14 amino acids. CDR1 SGHTA and CDR2 FQGNSA come from the germline V gene. CDR3 amino acids: CATSGLLVNQPQHF. The CDR3 nucleotides are TGTGCCACCTCGGGACTTCTGGTGAATCAGCCCCAGCATTTT.

The chain has TRBV2 and TRBJ2-5, with D possibly TRBD2 on 6 matching bases. Trimming pared 7 bases from V and 7 bases from J, leaving 16 bases between. CDR1 is SNHLY and CDR2 is FYNNEI in the germline V gene. The CDR3 totals 13 residues. In DNA, the CDR3 is TGTGCCAGCATTGGGGAGATGGGAGGGACCCAGTACTTC. It encodes CASIGEMGGTQYF.

This clone was found a few times. The chain is built from TRBV15 and TRBJ2-3; TRBD1 might be the D (5 bases). The germline V gene encodes CDR1 LNHNV and CDR2 YYDKDF (reference sequence). CDR3 size: 13 residues. The V and J ends lost 5 bases and 7 bases respectively, with 13 bases between them. CDR3 sequence reads: CATSGSRTNTQYF. The DNA of the CDR3 is TGTGCCACCAGCGGGTCGAGGACAAATACGCAGTATTTT.

V is TRBV27 and J is TRBJ2-7; the match to TRBD2 covers 12 bases. V lost 5 bases and J lost 3; bases outside the gene matches: 11. The CDR3 spans 17 residues. Germline-derived CDR1 and CDR2 are MNHEY and SMNVEV (reference sequence). Written as DNA, the CDR3 is TGTGCCAGCAGTGCGACTAGCGGGAGTCGTACCCTCTACGAGCAGTACTTC. Its protein product is CASSATSGSRTLYEQYF.

The chain couples TRBV28 to TRBJ1-4, with no clear D. The V gene's germline CDR1 is MDHEN and CDR2 SYDVKM. V lost 9 bases to trimming and J lost 7 bases, with 6 bases between them. The CDR3 contains 10 residues. Here the CDR3 DNA reads TGTGCCAGTCTAGGTGAAAAACTGTTTTTT. Protein: CASLGEKLFF.

This clone was counted once. V is TRBV6-5 and J is TRBJ1-1, with D hard to call. CDR3 length: 13 amino acids. The V and J ends lost 8 bases and 1 base respectively, with 11 bases between them. Germline V gives CDR1 MNHEY, CDR2 SVGAGI. This chain's CDR3 is CASYRQENTEAFF. CDR3 coding DNA: TGTGCCAGCTATCGCCAGGAGAACACTGAAGCTTTCTTT.

The rearrangement uses TRBV7-2 and TRBJ1-4; the D gene is possibly TRBD1 (6 bases). The V end was cut by 5 bases, the J end by 3 bases, with 16 bases between. There are 16 residues in the CDR3. Per germline, CDR1 SGHTA and CDR2 FQGNSA. The CDR3, as DNA: TGTGCCAGCAGCATCCAAGCTACAGGGTCTAATGAAAAACTGTTTTTT. Its translation: CASSIQATGSNEKLFF.

This clone showed up just a few times. The chain combines TRBV2 with TRBJ1-6; D is possibly TRBD1 (6 bases). Between the trimmed V and J ends, which lost 6 bases and 6 bases, there was a span of 18 bases. Germline loops: CDR1 SNHLY, CDR2 FYNNEI. The CDR3 has 16 residues. CDR3 sequence: CASRMQTGYPNSPLHF. The CDR3 region has the DNA TGTGCCAGCAGGATGCAGACAGGTTACCCTAATTCACCCCTCCACTTT.

This clone was observed a single time. The chain uses TRBV21-1 and TRBJ1-2. TRBV21-1 is reported as a pseudogene. CDR3 length equals 13 residues. The CDR3 here is CASIVGRGYGYTF. The CDR3 bases are TGTGCCAGCATTGTCGGTAGAGGGTATGGCTACACCTTC.